The subject of this entry is one TCR beta chain. The data were taken from a study of control samples from healthy donors and cancer patients. Germline loops: CDR1 SGHRS, CDR2 YFSETQ. With 2 bases removed from V and 0 bases from J, the gap between germline ends came to 5 bases. CDR3 length equals 14 residues. Using immunoSEQ multiplex PCR, the repertoire was profiled, and TCRdb retains in-frame clones only, with some absent. The sample lists 95,000 to 130,000 clones; approximately 90% were seen once. Sample: PBMCs. The sequence was collected from a woman aged 50 to 60 with colorectal cancer. This chain uses TRBV5-1 with TRBJ2-2; D gene unclear. Written as DNA, the CDR3 is TGCGCCAGCAGCTTCAGAGCGAACACCGGGGAGCTGTTTTTT. Translated, it gives CASSFRANTGELFF.